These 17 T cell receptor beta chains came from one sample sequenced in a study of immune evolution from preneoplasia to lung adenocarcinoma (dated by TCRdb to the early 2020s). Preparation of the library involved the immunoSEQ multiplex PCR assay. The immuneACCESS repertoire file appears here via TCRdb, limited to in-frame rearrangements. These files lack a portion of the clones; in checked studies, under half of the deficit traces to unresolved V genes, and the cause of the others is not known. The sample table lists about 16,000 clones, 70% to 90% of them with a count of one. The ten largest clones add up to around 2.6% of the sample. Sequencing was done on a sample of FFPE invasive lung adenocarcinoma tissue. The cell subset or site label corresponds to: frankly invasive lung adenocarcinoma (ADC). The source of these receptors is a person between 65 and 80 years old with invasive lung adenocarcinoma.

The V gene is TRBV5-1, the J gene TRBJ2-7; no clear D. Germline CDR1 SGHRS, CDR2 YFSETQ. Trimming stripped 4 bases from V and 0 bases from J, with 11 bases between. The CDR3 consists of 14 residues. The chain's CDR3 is CASSQLADSYEQYF. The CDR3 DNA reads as TGCGCCAGCAGCCAGCTGGCGGACTCCTACGAGCAGTACTTC.

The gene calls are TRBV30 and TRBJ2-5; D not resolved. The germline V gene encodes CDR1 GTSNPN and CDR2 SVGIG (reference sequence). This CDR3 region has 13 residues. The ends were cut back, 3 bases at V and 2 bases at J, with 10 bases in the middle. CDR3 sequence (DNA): TGTGCCTGGAGCTTAGGGCGTCAAGAGACCCAGTACTTC. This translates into CAWSLGRQETQYF.

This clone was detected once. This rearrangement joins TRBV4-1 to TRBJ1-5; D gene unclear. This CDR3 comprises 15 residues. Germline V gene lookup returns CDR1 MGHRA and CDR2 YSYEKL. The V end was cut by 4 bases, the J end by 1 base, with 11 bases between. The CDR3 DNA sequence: TGCGCCAGCAGCCCGGGTGTGAAGAGCAATCAGCCCCAGCATTTT. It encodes CASSPGVKSNQPQHF.

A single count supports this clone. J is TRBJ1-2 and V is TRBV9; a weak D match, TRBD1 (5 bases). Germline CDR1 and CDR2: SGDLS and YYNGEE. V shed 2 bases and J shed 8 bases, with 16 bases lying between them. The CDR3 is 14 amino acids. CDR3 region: CASSVEPAGQGYTF. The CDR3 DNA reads TGTGCCAGCAGCGTTGAGCCGGCAGGGCAGGGCTACACCTTC.

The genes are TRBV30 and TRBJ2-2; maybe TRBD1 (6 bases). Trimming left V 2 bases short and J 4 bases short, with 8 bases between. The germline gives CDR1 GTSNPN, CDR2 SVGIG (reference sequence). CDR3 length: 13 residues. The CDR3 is CAWSQGFTGELFF. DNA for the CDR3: TGTGCCTGGAGTCAGGGGTTCACCGGGGAGCTGTTTTTT.

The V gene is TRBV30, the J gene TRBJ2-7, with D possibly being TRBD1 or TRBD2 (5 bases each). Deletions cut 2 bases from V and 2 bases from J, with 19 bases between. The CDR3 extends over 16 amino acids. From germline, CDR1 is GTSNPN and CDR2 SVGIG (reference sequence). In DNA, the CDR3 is TGTGCCTGGAGTCCACCATTTGGGACCAACGCCTACGAGCAGTACTTC. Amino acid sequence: CAWSPPFGTNAYEQYF.

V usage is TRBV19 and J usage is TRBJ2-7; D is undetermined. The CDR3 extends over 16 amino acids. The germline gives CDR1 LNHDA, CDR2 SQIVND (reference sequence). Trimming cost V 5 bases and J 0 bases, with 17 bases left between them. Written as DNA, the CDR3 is TGTGCCAGTAGTCCAGGATGGGGTCGCGCCTCCTACGAGCAGTACTTC. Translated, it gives CASSPGWGRASYEQYF.

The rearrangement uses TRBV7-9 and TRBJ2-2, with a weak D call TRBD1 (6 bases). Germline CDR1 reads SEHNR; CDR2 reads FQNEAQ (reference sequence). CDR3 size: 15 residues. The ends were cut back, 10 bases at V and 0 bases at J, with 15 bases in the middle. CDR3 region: CATQTGQSNTGELFF. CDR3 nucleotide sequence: TGTGCCACCCAGACCGGACAGTCGAACACCGGGGAGCTGTTTTTT.

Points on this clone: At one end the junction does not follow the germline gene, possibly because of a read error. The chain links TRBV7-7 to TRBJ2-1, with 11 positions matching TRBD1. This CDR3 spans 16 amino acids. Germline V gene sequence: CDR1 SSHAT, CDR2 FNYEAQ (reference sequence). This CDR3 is CASSLALGTGGNEQFF. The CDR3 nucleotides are TGTGCTAGCAGCTTAGCGCTGGGGACAGGGGGCAATGAGCAGTTCTTC.

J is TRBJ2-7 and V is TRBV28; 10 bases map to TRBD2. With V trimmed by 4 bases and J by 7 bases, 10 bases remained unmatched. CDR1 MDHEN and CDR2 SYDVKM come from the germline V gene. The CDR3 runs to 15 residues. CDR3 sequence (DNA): TGTGCCAGCAGTTCCCTAGCGGGAGTTGTTGCAGAGCAGTACTTC. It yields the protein CASSSLAGVVAEQYF.

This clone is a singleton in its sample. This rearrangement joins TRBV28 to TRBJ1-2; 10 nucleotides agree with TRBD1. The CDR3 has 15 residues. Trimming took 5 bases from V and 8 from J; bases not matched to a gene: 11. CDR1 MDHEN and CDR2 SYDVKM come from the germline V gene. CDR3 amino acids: CASSTLTGGLYGYTF. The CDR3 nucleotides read TGTGCCAGCAGTACGCTGACAGGGGGCTTATACGGCTACACCTTC.

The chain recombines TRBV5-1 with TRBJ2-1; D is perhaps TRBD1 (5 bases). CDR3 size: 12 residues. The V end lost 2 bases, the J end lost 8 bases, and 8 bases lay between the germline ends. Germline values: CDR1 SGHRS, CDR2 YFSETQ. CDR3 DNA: TGCGCCAGCAGCTTCGAAGGGGATGAGCAGTTCTTC. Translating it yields CASSFEGDEQFF.

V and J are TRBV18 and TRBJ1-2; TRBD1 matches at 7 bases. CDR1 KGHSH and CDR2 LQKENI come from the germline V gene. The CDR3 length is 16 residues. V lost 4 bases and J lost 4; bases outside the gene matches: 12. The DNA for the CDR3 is TGTGCCAGCTCACTAGCCGGGACAGTCTTCTCCTATGGCTACACCTTC. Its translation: CASSLAGTVFSYGYTF.

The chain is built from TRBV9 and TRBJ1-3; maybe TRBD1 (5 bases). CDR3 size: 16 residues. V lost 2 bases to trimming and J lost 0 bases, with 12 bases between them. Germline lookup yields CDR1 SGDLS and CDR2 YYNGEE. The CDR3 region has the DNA TGTGCCAGCAGCGTGGACACCGGACTCTCTGGAAACACCATATATTTT. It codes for CASSVDTGLSGNTIYF.

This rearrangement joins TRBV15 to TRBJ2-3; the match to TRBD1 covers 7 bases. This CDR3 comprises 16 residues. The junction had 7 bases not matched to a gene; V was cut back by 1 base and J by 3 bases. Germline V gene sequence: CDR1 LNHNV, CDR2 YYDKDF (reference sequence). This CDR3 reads CATSRAGTEKTDTQYF. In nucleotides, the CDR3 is TGTGCCACCAGCAGAGCGGGGACAGAGAAAACAGATACGCAGTATTTT. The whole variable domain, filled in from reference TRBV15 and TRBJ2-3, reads DAMVIQNPRYQVTQFGKPVTLSCSQTLNHNVMYWYQQKSSQAPKLLFHYYDKDFNNEADTPDNFQSRRPNTSFCFLDIRSPGLGDTAMYLCATSRAGTEKTDTQYFGPGTRLTVL.

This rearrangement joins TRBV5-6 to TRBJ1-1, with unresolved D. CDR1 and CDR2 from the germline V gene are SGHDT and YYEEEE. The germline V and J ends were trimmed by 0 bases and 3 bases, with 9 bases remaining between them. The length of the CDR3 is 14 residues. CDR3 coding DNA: TGTGCCAGCAGCTTGGGAATGGGTGACACTGAAGCTTTCTTT. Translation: CASSLGMGDTEAFF.

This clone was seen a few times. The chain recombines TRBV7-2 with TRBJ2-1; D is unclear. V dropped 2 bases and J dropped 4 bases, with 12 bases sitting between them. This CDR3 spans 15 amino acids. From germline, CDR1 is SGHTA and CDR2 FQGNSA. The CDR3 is CASSLIVSEYNEQFF. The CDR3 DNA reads TGTGCCAGCAGCTTAATTGTAAGTGAGTACAATGAGCAGTTCTTC.